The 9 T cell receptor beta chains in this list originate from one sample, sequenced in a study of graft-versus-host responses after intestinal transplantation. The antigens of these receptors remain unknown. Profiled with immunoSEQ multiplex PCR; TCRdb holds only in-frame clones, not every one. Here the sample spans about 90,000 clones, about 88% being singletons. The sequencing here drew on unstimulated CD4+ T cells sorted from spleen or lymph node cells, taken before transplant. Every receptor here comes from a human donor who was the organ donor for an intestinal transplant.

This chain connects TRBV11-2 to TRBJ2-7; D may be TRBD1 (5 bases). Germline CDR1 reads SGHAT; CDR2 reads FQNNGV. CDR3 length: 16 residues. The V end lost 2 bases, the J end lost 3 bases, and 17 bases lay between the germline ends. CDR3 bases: TGTGCCAGCAGCTTAAGGGGTGGGGATTTGGGCTACGAGCAGTACTTC. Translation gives CASSLRGGDLGYEQYF.

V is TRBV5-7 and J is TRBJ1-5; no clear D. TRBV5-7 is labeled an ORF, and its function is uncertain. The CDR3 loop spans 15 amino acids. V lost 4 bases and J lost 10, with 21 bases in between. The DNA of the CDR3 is TGTGCCAGCAGCACCAAAAACGGGGTGTGGGAACCCCAGCATTTT. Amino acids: CASSTKNGVWEPQHF.

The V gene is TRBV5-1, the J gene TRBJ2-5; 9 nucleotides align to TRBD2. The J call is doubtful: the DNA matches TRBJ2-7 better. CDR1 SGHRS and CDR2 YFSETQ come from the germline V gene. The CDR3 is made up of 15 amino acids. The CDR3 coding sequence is TGCGCCAGCAGCTTGCAACTAGCGGGCTCCTACGAGCAGTACTTC. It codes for CASSLQLAGSYEQYF.

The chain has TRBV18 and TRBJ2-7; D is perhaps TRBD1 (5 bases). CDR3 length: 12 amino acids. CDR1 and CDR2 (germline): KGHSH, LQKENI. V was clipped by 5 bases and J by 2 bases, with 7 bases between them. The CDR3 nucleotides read TGTGCCAGCTCAGAAGGGGCCTACGAGCAGTACTTC. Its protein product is CASSEGAYEQYF.

CDR3 protein: CASSMGGTLGGNIQYF. In nucleotides, the CDR3 is TGTGCCAGTAGTATGGGAGGCACATTGGGAGGAAACATTCAGTACTTC. The chain uses TRBV19 and TRBJ2-4; a possible D gene is TRBD2 (6 bases). Trimming stripped 3 bases from V and 6 bases from J, with 18 bases between. The CDR3 totals 16 residues. Germline loops: CDR1 LNHDA, CDR2 SQIVND (reference sequence).

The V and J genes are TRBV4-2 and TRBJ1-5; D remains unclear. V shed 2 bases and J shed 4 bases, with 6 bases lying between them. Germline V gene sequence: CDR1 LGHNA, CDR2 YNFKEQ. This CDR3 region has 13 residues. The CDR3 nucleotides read TGTGCCAGCAGCCAAAGGACTAATCAGCCCCAGCATTTT. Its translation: CASSQRTNQPQHF.

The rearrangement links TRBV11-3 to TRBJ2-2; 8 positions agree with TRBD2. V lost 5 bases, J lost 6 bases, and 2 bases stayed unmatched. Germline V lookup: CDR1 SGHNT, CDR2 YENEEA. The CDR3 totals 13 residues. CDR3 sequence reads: CASSPGGAGELFF. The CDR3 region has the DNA TGTGCCAGCAGCCCGGGGGGGGCCGGGGAGCTGTTTTTT.

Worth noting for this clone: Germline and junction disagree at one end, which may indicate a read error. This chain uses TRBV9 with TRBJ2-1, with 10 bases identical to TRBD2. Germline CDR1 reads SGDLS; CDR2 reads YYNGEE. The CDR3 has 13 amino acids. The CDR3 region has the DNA TGTGCCAGCAGCCCGAGTGTTGGGACTAGCGCGGTCTTC. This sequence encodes CASSPSVGTSAVF.

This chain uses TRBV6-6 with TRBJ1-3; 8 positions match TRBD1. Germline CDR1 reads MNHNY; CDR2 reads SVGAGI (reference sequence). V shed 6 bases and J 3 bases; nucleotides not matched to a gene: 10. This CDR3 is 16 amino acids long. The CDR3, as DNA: TGTGCCAGCAGCTACCTTCGCGACAGGGGTGGAAACACCATATATTTT. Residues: CASSYLRDRGGNTIYF.